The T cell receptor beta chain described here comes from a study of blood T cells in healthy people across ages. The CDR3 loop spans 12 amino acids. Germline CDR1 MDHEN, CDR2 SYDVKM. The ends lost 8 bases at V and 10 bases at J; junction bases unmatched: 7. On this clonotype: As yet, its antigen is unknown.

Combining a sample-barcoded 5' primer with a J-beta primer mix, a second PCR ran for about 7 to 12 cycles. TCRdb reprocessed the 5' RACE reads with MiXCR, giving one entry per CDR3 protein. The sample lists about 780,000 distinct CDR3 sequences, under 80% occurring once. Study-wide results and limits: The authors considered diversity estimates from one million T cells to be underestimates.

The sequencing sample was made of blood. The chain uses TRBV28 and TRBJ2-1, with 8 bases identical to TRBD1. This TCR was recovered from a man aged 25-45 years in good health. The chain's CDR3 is CASGTGFREQFF. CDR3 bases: TGTGCCAGCGGGACAGGCTTTCGGGAGCAGTTCTTC.